The clone carrying this T cell receptor (beta chain) was counted only a few times. The germline gives CDR1 DFQATT, CDR2 SNEGSKA (reference sequence). Trimming took off 5 bases at V and 2 bases at J, with 16 bases between the two ends. The CDR3 runs to 14 residues. Unique molecular identifiers were used in preparing the TCRbeta library. TCRdb reprocessed the PCR reads via MiXCR and lists one record per CDR3 protein. The table shows approximately 400,000 distinct CDR3 sequences, with roughly 17% occurring only once. The data were taken from a study of T-cell reconstitution after alpha-beta-depleted transplantation in children.

The TCR was taken from a boy less than two years old who had a stem cell transplant for Wiskott-Aldrich syndrome, so the T cells may come from the graft donor. This rearrangement joins TRBV20-1 to TRBJ2-7; D uncertain. The sample here was PBMCs, mostly from graft donor cells, taken 360 days after TCRalphabeta/CD19-depleted stem cell transplant. The CDR3 here is CSAAPIRVAYEQYF. In DNA, the CDR3 is TGCAGTGCTGCCCCTATTCGAGTGGCCTACGAGCAGTACTTC.